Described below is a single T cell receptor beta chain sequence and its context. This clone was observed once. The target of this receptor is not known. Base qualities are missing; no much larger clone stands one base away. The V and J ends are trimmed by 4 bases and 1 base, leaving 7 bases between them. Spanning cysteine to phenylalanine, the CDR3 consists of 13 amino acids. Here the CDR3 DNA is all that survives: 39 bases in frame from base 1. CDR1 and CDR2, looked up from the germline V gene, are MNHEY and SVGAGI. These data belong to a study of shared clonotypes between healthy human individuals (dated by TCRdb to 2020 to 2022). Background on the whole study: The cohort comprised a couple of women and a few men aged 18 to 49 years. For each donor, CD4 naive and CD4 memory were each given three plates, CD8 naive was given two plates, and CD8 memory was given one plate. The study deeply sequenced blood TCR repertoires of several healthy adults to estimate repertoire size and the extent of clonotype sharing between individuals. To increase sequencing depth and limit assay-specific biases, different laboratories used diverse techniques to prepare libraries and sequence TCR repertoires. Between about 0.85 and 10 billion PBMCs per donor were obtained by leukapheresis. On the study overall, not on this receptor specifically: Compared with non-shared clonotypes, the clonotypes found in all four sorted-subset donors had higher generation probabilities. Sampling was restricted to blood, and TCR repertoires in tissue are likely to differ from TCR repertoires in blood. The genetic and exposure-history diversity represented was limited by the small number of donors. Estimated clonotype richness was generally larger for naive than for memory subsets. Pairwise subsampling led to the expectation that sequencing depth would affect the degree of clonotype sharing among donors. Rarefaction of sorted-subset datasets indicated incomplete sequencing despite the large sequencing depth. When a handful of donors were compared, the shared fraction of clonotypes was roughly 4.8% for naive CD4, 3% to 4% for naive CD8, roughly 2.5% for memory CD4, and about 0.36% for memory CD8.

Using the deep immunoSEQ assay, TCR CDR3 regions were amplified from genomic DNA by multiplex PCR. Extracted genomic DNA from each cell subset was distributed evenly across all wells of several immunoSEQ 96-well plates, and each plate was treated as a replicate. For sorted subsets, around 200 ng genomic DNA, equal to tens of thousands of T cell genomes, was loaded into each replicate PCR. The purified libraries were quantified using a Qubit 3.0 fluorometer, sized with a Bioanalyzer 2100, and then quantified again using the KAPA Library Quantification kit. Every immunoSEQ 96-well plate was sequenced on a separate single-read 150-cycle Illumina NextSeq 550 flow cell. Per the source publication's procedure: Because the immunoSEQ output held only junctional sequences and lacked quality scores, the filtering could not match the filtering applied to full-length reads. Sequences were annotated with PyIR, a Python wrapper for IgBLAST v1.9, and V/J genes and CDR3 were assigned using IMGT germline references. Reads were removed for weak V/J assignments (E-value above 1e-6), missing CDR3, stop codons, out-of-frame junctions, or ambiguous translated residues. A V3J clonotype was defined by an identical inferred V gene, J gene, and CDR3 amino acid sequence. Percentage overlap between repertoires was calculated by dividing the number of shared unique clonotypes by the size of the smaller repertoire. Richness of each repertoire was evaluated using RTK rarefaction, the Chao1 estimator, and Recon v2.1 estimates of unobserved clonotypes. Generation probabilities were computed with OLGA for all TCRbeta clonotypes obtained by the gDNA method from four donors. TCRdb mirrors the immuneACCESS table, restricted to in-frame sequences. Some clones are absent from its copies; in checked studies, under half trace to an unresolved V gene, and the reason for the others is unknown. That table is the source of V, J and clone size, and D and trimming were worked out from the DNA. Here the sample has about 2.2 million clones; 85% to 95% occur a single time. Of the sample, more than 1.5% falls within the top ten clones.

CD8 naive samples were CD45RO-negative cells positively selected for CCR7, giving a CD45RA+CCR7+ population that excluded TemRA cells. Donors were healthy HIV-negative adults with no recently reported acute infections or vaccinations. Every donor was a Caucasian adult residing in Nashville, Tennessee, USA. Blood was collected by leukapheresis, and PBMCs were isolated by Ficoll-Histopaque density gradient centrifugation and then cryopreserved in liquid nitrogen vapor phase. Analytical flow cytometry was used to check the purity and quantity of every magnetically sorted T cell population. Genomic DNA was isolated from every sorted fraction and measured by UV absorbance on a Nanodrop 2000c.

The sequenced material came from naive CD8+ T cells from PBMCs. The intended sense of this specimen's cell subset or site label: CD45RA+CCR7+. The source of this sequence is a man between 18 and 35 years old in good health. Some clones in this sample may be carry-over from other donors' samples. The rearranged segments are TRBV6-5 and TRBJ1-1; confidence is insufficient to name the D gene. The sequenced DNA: TGTGCCAGCAGTTGGCGGACGAACACTGAAGCTTTCTTT. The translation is CASSWRTNTEAFF.